This passage covers 15 T cell receptor beta chains from one sample sequenced in a study of blood T cell repertoires in COVID-19. Clones were read by immunoSEQ multiplex PCR, and TCRdb kept only the in-frame ones, dropping some. The table records 300,000 to 400,000 clones, 85% to 90% of them present only once. The sequenced sample was peripheral blood. The receptors shown here come from an older woman with COVID-19, enrolled during active disease.

This clone was detected once. This rearrangement joins TRBV5-1 to TRBJ1-2, with 9 bases matching TRBD1. The CDR3 covers 13 residues. V shed 4 bases, J shed 7 bases, and the junction held 5 bases outside the gene matches. Germline V gives CDR1 SGHRS, CDR2 YFSETQ. The CDR3 sequence is CASSVDRGGGYTF. CDR3 DNA: TGCGCCAGCAGCGTGGACAGGGGTGGTGGCTACACCTTC.

In DNA form, the CDR3 reads TGCAGCGTTCGTGGACTCTTTAACTATGGCTACACCTTC. It codes for CSVRGLFNYGYTF. The chain carries TRBV29-1 and TRBJ1-2; no definite D call. The CDR3 is 13 residues long. Trimming shortened V by 5 bases and J by 1 base, and 11 bases separated the two germline ends. Germline values: CDR1 SQVTM, CDR2 ANQGSEA.

Here the CDR3 DNA reads TGCGCCAGCAGCTTGGAGGGCAGCTCCTCGGGAGGCTACACCTTC. The encoded protein is CASSLEGSSSGGYTF. The rearrangement uses TRBV5-1 and TRBJ1-2; D gene ambiguous. CDR1 SGHRS and CDR2 YFSETQ come from the germline V gene. V shed 0 bases and J shed 8 bases, with 17 bases lying between them. The CDR3 spans 15 residues.

The chain has TRBV18 and TRBJ1-2; D is undetermined. The CDR3 extends over 17 amino acids. Trimming cost V 4 bases and J 0 bases, with 18 bases left between them. Germline CDR1 reads KGHSH; CDR2 reads LQKENI. Here the CDR3 reads CASSRGAGDSANYGYTF. CDR3 nucleotide sequence: TGTGCCAGCTCACGTGGTGCGGGCGATTCAGCTAACTATGGCTACACCTTC.

Concerning this clone: Additional DNA sequences in this sample encode the identical CDR3. The gene calls are TRBV5-4 and TRBJ1-1; a weak D match, TRBD1 (5 bases). The germline gives CDR1 SGHNT, CDR2 YYREEE (reference sequence). V lost 4 bases and J 0 bases, leaving 10 bases between the germline ends. The length of the CDR3 is 14 residues. As DNA, the CDR3 is TGTGCCAGCAGCGTTGACAGCATGAACACTGAAGCTTTCTTT. This translates into CASSVDSMNTEAFF.

This clone was counted only a few times. This rearrangement joins TRBV5-1 to TRBJ2-5; TRBD1 aligns across 7 bases. With V trimmed by 6 bases and J by 1 base, 6 bases remained unmatched. The CDR3 length is 14 residues. In germline, CDR1 is SGHRS, CDR2 YFSETQ. The CDR3 region is CASNRDRSQETQYF. The CDR3 region has the DNA TGCGCCAGCAATCGGGACAGAAGCCAAGAGACCCAGTACTTC.

This chain links TRBV11-2 with TRBJ1-1; a possible D gene is TRBD1 (5 bases). V lost 1 base, J lost 10 bases, and 16 bases lay in between. The CDR3 totals 14 residues. Germline V gene data show CDR1 as SGHAT and CDR2 as FQNNGV. The chain's CDR3 is CASSLVWAERGAFF. The CDR3 DNA reads TGTGCCAGCAGCTTAGTATGGGCAGAAAGGGGAGCTTTCTTT.

Written as DNA, the CDR3 is TGTGCCACCAGCAGAGGGGCAGGGCAGGGTGGCTACACCTTC. It translates to CATSRGAGQGGYTF. The rearrangement links TRBV15 to TRBJ1-2; D perhaps matches TRBD1 (5 bases). CDR3 size: 14 residues. CDR1 LNHNV and CDR2 YYDKDF come from the germline V gene (reference sequence). Trimming pared 1 base from V and 7 bases from J, leaving 13 bases between.

The chain recombines TRBV29-1 with TRBJ2-7, with TRBD1 identical over 8 bases. CDR3 length: 13 residues. Germline CDR1 and CDR2: SQVTM and ANQGSEA. Trimming at V came to 7 bases and at J to 3 bases, leaving 8 bases not matched to a gene. The CDR3 reads CSGVTGAGYEQYF. CDR3 coding DNA: TGCAGCGGTGTGACAGGGGCGGGCTACGAGCAGTACTTC.

The CDR3: CASSSGTGGPLGYGYTF. The CDR3 DNA sequence: TGTGCCAGCAGTTCCGGGACAGGGGGGCCTCTTGGCTATGGCTACACCTTC. The V gene is TRBV27, the J gene TRBJ1-2, with 11 bases identical to TRBD1. V lost 4 bases, J lost 4 bases, and 11 bases stayed unmatched. The CDR3 length is 17 residues. Per the germline V gene, CDR1 is MNHEY and CDR2 is SMNVEV (reference sequence).

This chain uses TRBV6-5 with TRBJ1-2; D is unclear. This CDR3 is 13 amino acids long. The ends were cut back, 4 bases at V and 1 base at J, with 7 bases in the middle. Germline V CDR1 and CDR2: MNHEY, SVGAGI. The CDR3 region has the DNA TGTGCCAGCAGTTTTAAGAGTAACTATGGCTACACCTTC. This gives the protein CASSFKSNYGYTF.

The CDR3 loop is CASSSRVDTQYF. The CDR3 DNA reads TGTGCCAGCAGTTCCAGGGTGGATACGCAGTATTTT. This sequence joins TRBV6-6 and TRBJ2-3, with D maybe TRBD1 (5 bases). CDR3 length: 12 amino acids. Germline CDR1 is MNHNY and CDR2 is SVGAGI (reference sequence). V was pared by 4 bases and J by 6 bases, with 8 bases between.

J is TRBJ1-4 and V is TRBV6-5; tentatively, D is TRBD1 (6 bases). The CDR3 is 15 residues long. V dropped 6 bases and J dropped 3 bases, with 14 bases sitting between them. Germline loops: CDR1 MNHEY, CDR2 SVGAGI. The CDR3 loop is CASSHAQGPNEKLFF. CDR3 DNA: TGTGCCAGCAGCCATGCACAGGGCCCTAATGAAAAACTGTTTTTT.

This chain uses TRBV5-1 with TRBJ1-5, with a tentative D call TRBD1 (6 bases). Trimming took 4 bases from V and 0 from J, leaving 11 bases between them. Germline V gene lookup returns CDR1 SGHRS and CDR2 YFSETQ. There are 15 residues in the CDR3. CDR3 sequence: CASSPRDTSNQPQHF. The CDR3 DNA reads TGCGCCAGCAGCCCACGGGACACTAGCAATCAGCCCCAGCATTTT.

The chain employs TRBV3-1 (or the pseudogene TRBV3-2) and TRBJ1-2; perhaps TRBD1 as D (6 bases). Germline V CDR1 and CDR2: LGHDT, YNNKEL (reference sequence). The germline V and J ends were trimmed by 3 bases and 0 bases, with 14 bases remaining between them. This CDR3 is built from 16 residues. The CDR3 sequence is CASSQVPGATNYGYTF. The CDR3 nucleotides are TGTGCCAGCAGCCAGGTCCCAGGGGCAACTAACTATGGCTACACCTTC.